A single sample gave rise to the 5 T cell receptor beta chains below, sequenced in a study of T cell responses to AZD1222 COVID-19 vaccine. Repertoires were generated with immunoSEQ multiplex PCR, while TCRdb's copy carries only in-frame clones and drops some. This sample has over 85,000 clones, with over 75% found just once. The sample was peripheral blood, taken on day 0 of AZD1222 vaccination. The receptors shown here come from an adult in good health.

The chain employs TRBV28 and TRBJ2-2; tentatively, D is TRBD1 (6 bases). The V end was cut by 4 bases, the J end by 0 bases, with 12 bases between. The CDR3 covers 16 residues. Germline CDR1 and CDR2: MDHEN and SYDVKM. The CDR3: CASSSGGDTNTGELFF. The CDR3 region has the DNA TGTGCCAGCAGTTCGGGTGGGGACACGAACACCGGGGAGCTGTTTTTT. Filled out from reference TRBV28 and TRBJ2-2, the complete variable domain reads DVKVTQSSRYLVKRTGEKVFLECVQDMDHENMFWYRQDPGLGLRLIYFSYDVKMKEKGDIPEGYSVSREKKERFSLILESASTNQTSMYLCASSSGGDTNTGELFFGEGSRLTVL.

V and J are TRBV4-1 and TRBJ1-4, with TRBD1 as a possible D gene (5 bases). CDR3 length equals 20 residues. The V gene's germline CDR1 is MGHRA and CDR2 YSYEKL. Deletions cut 4 bases from V and 1 base from J, with 25 bases between. The DNA of the CDR3 is TGCGCCAGCAGCCTATGGGCAGGGAGGTGGGTGACTAAAACTAATGAAAAACTGTTTTTT. Protein: CASSLWAGRWVTKTNEKLFF.

In its sample, this clone was seen once. The chain links TRBV7-8 to TRBJ1-1; D unresolved. The CDR3 is 13 amino acids. Between the trimmed V and J ends, which lost 5 bases and 0 bases, there was a span of 7 bases. From germline, CDR1 is SGHVS and CDR2 FQNEAQ. The CDR3 region has the DNA TGTGCCAGCAGCAGAGGGCTGAACACTGAAGCTTTCTTT. Its translation is CASSRGLNTEAFF. Full variable domain (remainder filled in from reference TRBV7-8 and TRBJ1-1): GAGVSQSPRYKVAKRGQDVALRCDPISGHVSLFWYQQALGQGPEFLTYFQNEAQLDKSGLPSDRFFAERPEGSVSTLKIQRTQQEDSAVYLCASSRGLNTEAFFGQGTRLTVV.

The CDR3 bases are TGTGCCAGCAGTGAAAGTGGCAGGGGAAGGGGCTACGAGCAGTACTTC. Its translation is CASSESGRGRGYEQYF. This chain uses TRBV2 with TRBJ2-7; tentative D call: TRBD1 (6 bases). CDR3 length: 16 amino acids. Deletions cut 2 bases from V and 3 bases from J, with 17 bases between. In germline, CDR1 is SNHLY, CDR2 FYNNEI.

There are a few counts of this clone. The chain joins TRBV4-3 to TRBJ2-7; D is tentatively TRBD1 or TRBD2 (6 bases each). CDR3 size: 13 residues. Trimming stripped 4 bases from V and 3 bases from J, with 10 bases between. CDR1 is LGHNA and CDR2 is YSLEER in the germline V gene. As DNA, the CDR3 is TGCGCCAGCAGCCGGGGGGCGAACTACGAGCAGTACTTC. It translates to CASSRGANYEQYF.